The 9 T cell receptor beta chains reported below all come from one sample, sequenced in a study of control samples from healthy donors and cancer patients. This table comes from immunoSEQ multiplex PCR, and its TCRdb copy is limited to in-frame clones, with some not included. Of tens of thousands of clones in the sample, 79% were seen once. Sequences were obtained from PBMCs. The origin of the receptors is a man between 60 and 75 years old with head and neck cancer.

This clone has just a few counts. The chain recombines TRBV5-1 with TRBJ1-2, with TRBD1 matching over 11 bases. Germline trimming cut 7 bases from V and 6 bases from J; bases unmatched to any gene: 11. This CDR3 spans 15 amino acids. Germline V gene sequence: CDR1 SGHRS, CDR2 YFSETQ. This CDR3 reads CASRPPPGQGDGYTF. Written as DNA, the CDR3 is TGCGCCAGCCGCCCTCCACCGGGACAGGGGGATGGCTACACCTTC.

The chain has TRBV18 and TRBJ2-7; 8 nucleotides match TRBD1. The V gene end was trimmed by 4 bases and the J gene end by 6 bases; junction bases not matched to a gene: 2. This CDR3 contains 12 residues. CDR1 is KGHSH and CDR2 is LQKENI in the germline V gene. This CDR3 is CASSRQGTEQYF. DNA of the CDR3: TGTGCCAGCTCACGACAGGGGACCGAGCAGTACTTC.

This chain joins TRBV11-2 and TRBJ2-7; 7 nucleotides line up with TRBD2. The CDR3 covers 17 residues. V trimming: 0 bases; J trimming: 2 bases; junction bases outside the gene matches: 10. Germline V gene lookup returns CDR1 SGHAT and CDR2 FQNNGV. The CDR3 is CASSLDQGSGLTYEQYF. DNA of the CDR3: TGTGCCAGCAGCTTAGATCAGGGTAGCGGGTTAACCTACGAGCAGTACTTC.

The gene calls are TRBV19 and TRBJ1-2, with 9 positions matching TRBD1. CDR1 and CDR2 (germline): LNHDA, SQIVND (reference sequence). The CDR3 has 13 amino acids. The ends lost 6 bases at V and 3 bases at J; junction bases unmatched: 2. The CDR3 here is CASRTGGHYGYTF. CDR3 in DNA: TGTGCCAGTAGGACAGGGGGACACTATGGCTACACCTTC.

This clone is classed as medium-sized. The chain couples TRBV19 to TRBJ1-6; TRBD1 aligns across 7 bases. The V and J ends lost 3 bases and 10 bases, in that order; junction bases with no gene match: 6. The CDR3 is 14 residues long. CDR1 is LNHDA and CDR2 is SQIVND in the germline V gene (reference sequence). The CDR3 here is CASSIKGGTSPLHF. CDR3 nucleotide sequence: TGTGCCAGTAGTATTAAAGGGGGCACGTCACCCCTCCACTTT.

The genes are TRBV5-1 and TRBJ2-6; D uncertain. This CDR3 has 17 amino acids. V was shortened by 4 bases and J by 2 bases, with 16 bases between the two germline ends. Germline V lookup: CDR1 SGHRS, CDR2 YFSETQ. CDR3 protein: CASSERAVGTGANVLTF. CDR3 sequence (DNA): TGCGCCAGCAGCGAAAGGGCCGTAGGGACTGGGGCCAACGTCCTGACTTTC. The complete variable domain, with remaining parts taken from reference TRBV5-1 and TRBJ2-6, reads KAGVTQTPRYLIKTRGQQVTLSCSPISGHRSVSWYQQTPGQGLQFLFEYFSETQRNKGNFPGRFSGRQFSNSRSEMNVSTLELGDSALYLCASSERAVGTGANVLTFGAGSRLTVL.

This sequence joins TRBV7-2 and TRBJ2-3; D not resolved. CDR3 length equals 15 residues. Germline V CDR1 and CDR2: SGHTA, FQGNSA. The V end was cut by 2 bases, the J end by 1 base, with 10 bases between. For the CDR3, the DNA is TGTGCCAGCAGCTTATTAGGTTCACGCACAGATACGCAGTATTTT. Its protein product is CASSLLGSRTDTQYF.

The chain uses TRBV9 and TRBJ2-5, with D possibly being TRBD1 or TRBD2 (6 bases each). Germline V gives CDR1 SGDLS, CDR2 YYNGEE. The CDR3 runs to 16 residues. V lost 0 bases, J lost 4 bases, and 16 bases lay in between. The CDR3 DNA follows: TGTGCCAGCAGCGTAGGGGGGCGGGACCAGGGAGAGACCCAGTACTTC. Its protein is CASSVGGRDQGETQYF.

V is TRBV29-1 and J is TRBJ1-1; D gene uncertain. CDR1 is SQVTM and CDR2 is ANQGSEA in the germline V gene. V lost 7 bases, J lost 0 bases, and 9 bases lay in between. The CDR3 length is 12 residues. The CDR3 loop reads CSGSRLNTEAFF. DNA for the CDR3: TGCAGCGGGAGTAGACTGAACACTGAAGCTTTCTTT.